Shown below are 29 T cell receptor beta chains from a single sample sequenced in a study of T cell repertoires in cytomegalovirus infection. Their cognate antigens are unknown. TCRdb independently ran MiXCR on the reads; one entry per CDR3 protein. The table shows 200,000 to 250,000 distinct CDR3 sequences, with approximately 40% occurring only once. The sequencing used CD8+ T cells from cultured PBMCs, collected from culture after CMV antigen stimulation. Source of these receptors: a human donor in good health (CMV status not recorded). Some clones in this sample may be carry-over from other donors' samples.

The rearrangement joins TRBV18 to TRBJ1-2; 11 positions match TRBD1. The CDR3 is made up of 17 amino acids. Losses at the gene ends were 3 bases for V and 5 bases for J; bases not matched to a gene: 11. Germline CDR1 reads KGHSH; CDR2 reads LQKENI. The CDR3 DNA is TGTGCCAGCTCACCCCGAAGGACAGGGGGCGAACTATATGGCTACACCTTC. Translating it yields CASSPRRTGGELYGYTF.

The CDR3 reads CARDFTGPDYGYTF. DNA for the CDR3: TGTGCCCGCGACTTTACAGGGCCCGACTATGGCTACACCTTC. This rearrangement joins TRBV27 to TRBJ1-2; D might be TRBD1 (6 bases). Looked up from germline, CDR1 is MNHEY and CDR2 is SMNVEV (reference sequence). V was clipped by 11 bases and J by 3 bases, with 19 bases between them. The CDR3 has 14 residues.

This clonotype was recorded a few times. This chain uses TRBV7-3 with TRBJ2-1; no clear D gene. V was shortened by 2 bases and J by 9 bases, with 11 bases between the two germline ends. The CDR3 runs to 13 residues. Germline values: CDR1 SGHTA, CDR2 FQGTGA. In nucleotides, the CDR3 is TGTGCCAGCAGCTTACTAGAAATGGGTGAGCAGTTCTTC. It yields the protein CASSLLEMGEQFF.

The chain uses TRBV11-2 and TRBJ2-1; unclear D gene. The ends were cut back, 2 bases at V and 14 bases at J, with 13 bases in the middle. The length of the CDR3 is 12 residues. Germline V lookup: CDR1 SGHAT, CDR2 FQNNGV. The CDR3 is CASSLHRVPEFF. The CDR3, as DNA: TGTGCCAGCAGCTTACACCGGGTCCCGGAGTTCTTC.

The chain's CDR3 is CASSQDRGAGQPQHF. Written as DNA, the CDR3 is TGCGCCAGCAGCCAAGATCGGGGGGCTGGGCAGCCCCAGCATTTT. The chain joins TRBV4-1 to TRBJ1-5, with a possible D match to TRBD1 (6 bases). CDR3 length equals 15 residues. Trimming shortened V by 0 bases and J by 7 bases, and 13 bases separated the two germline ends. The germline CDR1 and CDR2 sequences are MGHRA and YSYEKL.

Only a few counts were recorded for this clonotype. V is TRBV7-8 and J is TRBJ2-7, with 11 bases aligning to TRBD1. In germline, CDR1 is SGHVS, CDR2 FQNEAQ. The length of the CDR3 is 16 residues. Trimming took 0 bases from V and 3 from J; bases not matched to a gene: 4. CDR3 protein: CASSLARDRGGYEQYF. For the CDR3, the DNA is TGTGCCAGCAGCTTAGCTAGGGACAGGGGGGGCTACGAGCAGTACTTC.

Note on this clonotype: The CDR3 does not close with the conserved phenylalanine or tryptophan, likely indicating a read error. The chain uses TRBV27 and TRBJ2-7, with TRBD2 identical over 10 bases. The V gene's germline CDR1 is MNHEY and CDR2 SMNVEV (reference sequence). This CDR3 comprises 15 residues. Losses at the gene ends were 5 bases for V and 0 bases for J; bases not matched to a gene: 4. CDR3 sequence (DNA): TGTGCCAGCAGTCTAGCGGGGGAAAGCTCCTACGAGCAGTACTTA. It codes for CASSLAGESSYEQYL.

This clonotype has more than one count but fewer than ten. This chain uses TRBV28 with TRBJ2-3, with D unclear. The CDR3 consists of 14 residues. The germline V gene encodes CDR1 MDHEN and CDR2 SYDVKM. V was shortened by 6 bases and J by 1 base, with 11 bases between the two germline ends. Here the CDR3 reads CASSSTFGTDTQYF. The CDR3 DNA follows: TGTGCCAGCAGCTCGACATTTGGCACAGATACGCAGTATTTT. Combining the CDR3 with reference TRBV28 and TRBJ2-3 gives the whole variable domain DVKVTQSSRYLVKRTGEKVFLECVQDMDHENMFWYRQDPGLGLRLIYFSYDVKMKEKGDIPEGYSVSREKKERFSLILESASTNQTSMYLCASSSTFGTDTQYFGPGTRLTVL.

This clonotype has just a few counts. The chain is built from TRBV7-9 and TRBJ1-1, with 11 bases identical to TRBD1. Germline-derived CDR1 and CDR2 are SEHNR and FQNEAQ (reference sequence). The ends lost 5 bases at V and 5 bases at J; junction bases unmatched: 7. CDR3 length equals 15 residues. CDR3 loop: CASSPRTGGRTEAFF. In DNA, the CDR3 is TGTGCCAGCAGCCCGAGGACAGGGGGCAGAACTGAAGCTTTCTTT.

The chain employs TRBV4-2 and TRBJ2-7; 10 nucleotides agree with TRBD2. The length of the CDR3 is 16 residues. V gave up 0 bases and J gave up 2 bases; unmatched junction bases: 4. CDR1 and CDR2 from the germline V gene are LGHNA and YNFKEQ. This CDR3 reads CASSQDRGLAAYEQYF. In DNA, the CDR3 is TGTGCCAGCAGCCAAGATAGAGGACTAGCGGCCTACGAGCAGTACTTC.

The chain carries TRBV7-9 and TRBJ2-5; 10 nucleotides align to TRBD1. The CDR3 consists of 14 residues. Germline CDR1 reads SEHNR; CDR2 reads FQNEAQ (reference sequence). V dropped 5 bases and J dropped 5; count of bases not matched to a gene: 5. The CDR3 is CASSKPGQGETQYF. CDR3 bases: TGTGCCAGCAGCAAACCGGGACAGGGGGAGACCCAGTACTTC.

V gene TRBV6-1 combines with J gene TRBJ2-7, with 7 bases matching TRBD2. This CDR3 has 14 amino acids. The germline V gene has CDR1 MNHNS and CDR2 SASEGT. V trimming: 0 bases; J trimming: 3 bases; junction bases outside the gene matches: 2. The CDR3 region is CASSEAGGSYEQYF. The CDR3 nucleotides read TGTGCCAGCAGTGAAGCTGGCGGGAGCTACGAGCAGTACTTC.

The chain has TRBV29-1 and TRBJ1-2; D unresolved. Looked up from germline, CDR1 is SQVTM and CDR2 is ANQGSEA. V lost 5 bases and J lost 2, with 6 bases in between. CDR3 length equals 11 residues. CDR3 in amino acids: CSVRQNYGYTF. The CDR3, as DNA: TGCAGCGTTCGGCAGAACTATGGCTACACCTTC.

The V and J genes are TRBV3-1 and TRBJ2-1, with D unresolved. V was clipped by 2 bases and J by 5 bases, with 4 bases between them. CDR1 and CDR2 (germline): LGHDT, YNNKEL (reference sequence). The CDR3 is made up of 12 amino acids. CDR3 sequence: CASSQSHNEQFF. As DNA, the CDR3 is TGTGCCAGCAGCCAATCCCACAATGAGCAGTTCTTC.

V usage is TRBV7-6 and J usage is TRBJ1-4; D is unclear. Germline CDR1 reads SGHVS; CDR2 reads FNYEAQ. CDR3 length: 15 residues. The V gene lost 5 bases and the J gene lost 6 bases, with 16 bases spanning the gap. CDR3 loop: CASSPEGRTYEKLFF. The CDR3 DNA reads TGTGCCAGCAGCCCAGAGGGCAGGACTTATGAAAAACTGTTTTTT.

The rearrangement uses TRBV11-2 and TRBJ1-4; D remains ambiguous. The V end lost 0 bases, the J end lost 0 bases, and 8 bases lay between the germline ends. The CDR3 is 16 amino acids. From germline, CDR1 is SGHAT and CDR2 FQNNGV. The CDR3 DNA follows: TGTGCCAGCAGCTTAGATCCCAGAACAACTAATGAAAAACTGTTTTTT. Its translation is CASSLDPRTTNEKLFF.

There are many counts of this clonotype. V is TRBV7-2 and J is TRBJ2-1; no clear D. The CDR3 contains 14 residues. Trimming took 2 bases from V and 7 from J, leaving 12 bases between them. Germline V gives CDR1 SGHTA, CDR2 FQGNSA. CDR3 sequence: CASSLTSYSNEQFF. CDR3 bases: TGTGCCAGCAGCTTAACGAGTTATAGTAATGAGCAGTTCTTC.

This chain uses TRBV18 with TRBJ2-1; 7 bases line up with TRBD2. The J segment lost 3 bases and the V segment lost 0 bases, leaving 14 bases of the junction unmatched. Looked up from germline, CDR1 is KGHSH and CDR2 is LQKENI. CDR3 size: 19 residues. In DNA, the CDR3 is TGTGCCAGCTCACCACCCTTCCTCACGGCGGGGGAAGACTACAATGAGCAGTTCTTC. This gives the protein CASSPPFLTAGEDYNEQFF.

CDR3 nucleotides: TGTGCCAGCAGCTCCGAGCTGGTTCAGCACTATGGCTACACCTTC. This gives the protein CASSSELVQHYGYTF. The V gene is TRBV7-9, the J gene TRBJ1-2; D call uncertain. This CDR3 is 15 amino acids long. The germline V and J ends were trimmed by 4 bases and 3 bases, with 15 bases remaining between them. Germline-derived CDR1 and CDR2 are SEHNR and FQNEAQ (reference sequence).

The chain links TRBV4-2 to TRBJ2-1; D gene uncertain. Between the trimmed V and J ends, which lost 4 bases and 7 bases, there was a span of 17 bases. The CDR3 has 15 residues. Germline V gives CDR1 LGHNA, CDR2 YNFKEQ. The CDR3 DNA is TGTGCCAGCAGCCCTAGTCCTGGAGTTGTGAATGAGCAGTTCTTC. The encoded protein is CASSPSPGVVNEQFF.

Ten or more counts support this clonotype. The J gene is TRBJ2-3, the V gene TRBV6-2 or TRBV6-3, with D perhaps being TRBD1 or TRBD2 (5 bases each). The CDR3 is made up of 13 amino acids. V shed 6 bases and J shed 1 base, with 8 bases lying between them. From germline, CDR1 is MNHEY and CDR2 SVGEGT. The CDR3 protein is CASSRDGTDTQYF. The DNA for the CDR3 is TGTGCCAGCAGCAGGGACGGCACAGATACGCAGTATTTT.

Concerning this clonotype: A much larger clone lies a single base off, so this may be a read error. V and J are TRBV7-2 and TRBJ1-2, with D perhaps TRBD1 (5 bases). This CDR3 is 15 amino acids long. Germline CDR1 is SGHTA and CDR2 is FQGNSA. DNA for the CDR3: TGTGCCAGAAGCTTCGTTCAGGGTCGGATCGATGGCTACACCTTC. The encoded protein is CARSFVQGRIDGYTF.

The chain links TRBV7-6 to TRBJ1-2; 7 nucleotides line up with TRBD1. This CDR3 comprises 15 residues. Germline V gene data show CDR1 as SGHVS and CDR2 as FNYEAQ. Germline trimming cut 5 bases from V and 2 bases from J; bases unmatched to any gene: 8. The CDR3 DNA reads as TGTGCCAGCAGCCCCGGGACAGTCAGGAACTATGGCTACACCTTC. This gives the protein CASSPGTVRNYGYTF.

The chain has TRBV6-1 and TRBJ2-7; D ambiguous. Germline-derived CDR1 and CDR2 are MNHNS and SASEGT. Trimming took off 3 bases at V and 2 bases at J, with 11 bases between the two ends. This CDR3 is 14 amino acids long. The CDR3 DNA sequence: TGTGCCAGCAGTGAGCGGACGAAACCCTACGAGCAGTACTTC. Protein product: CASSERTKPYEQYF.

V gene TRBV7-9 combines with J gene TRBJ2-5; D call uncertain. Trimming left V 2 bases short and J 7 bases short, with 11 bases between. Germline V gene data show CDR1 as SEHNR and CDR2 as FQNEAQ (reference sequence). The CDR3 length is 13 residues. CDR3 in DNA: TGTGCCAGCAGCTTATTGCCCGAAGGGACCCAGTACTTC. Protein: CASSLLPEGTQYF.

This clonotype has just a few counts. The rearrangement joins TRBV7-9 to TRBJ2-3; tentative D call: TRBD2 (5 bases). In germline, CDR1 is SEHNR, CDR2 FQNEAQ (reference sequence). Trimming removed 7 bases at V and 4 bases at J, with 9 bases between. The CDR3 consists of 12 residues. The CDR3 loop reads CASTTGADTQYF. DNA of the CDR3: TGTGCCAGCACCACCGGGGCAGATACGCAGTATTTT.

As DNA, the CDR3 is TGTGCTAGTGGTTTGTATGGGGCTGAAGCTTTCTTT. Protein: CASGLYGAEAFF. V usage is TRBV12-5 and J usage is TRBJ1-1; D gene uncertain. Trimming shortened V by 2 bases and J by 6 bases, and 7 bases separated the two germline ends. CDR1 is LGHNT and CDR2 is FRNRAP in the germline V gene. The CDR3 has 12 residues.

The gene calls are TRBV29-1 and TRBJ1-3; perhaps TRBD1 as D (5 bases). The germline V gene encodes CDR1 SQVTM and CDR2 ANQGSEA. Trimming stripped 5 bases from V and 1 base from J, with 15 bases between. The CDR3 loop spans 15 amino acids. In DNA, the CDR3 is TGCAGCGTTTCTCCCAGGGAACAGTCTGGAAACACCATATATTTT. This translates into CSVSPREQSGNTIYF. Using reference TRBV29-1 and TRBJ1-3 for the parts outside the CDR3, the full variable domain is SAVISQKPSRDICQRGTSLTIQCQVDSQVTMMFWYRQQPGQSLTLIATANQGSEATYESGFVIDKFPISRPNLTFSTLTVSNMSPEDSSIYLCSVSPREQSGNTIYFGEGSWLTVV.

This clonotype was detected only once. The chain is built from TRBV11-2 and TRBJ2-7, with TRBD1 matching 11 bases. Looked up from germline, CDR1 is SGHAT and CDR2 is FQNNGV. The CDR3 contains 15 residues. The J segment lost 3 bases and the V segment lost 4 bases, leaving 5 bases of the junction unmatched. The DNA for the CDR3 is TGTGCCAGCAGCTCCGGGACAGGGGGTTTCTACGAGCAGTACTTC. It specifies CASSSGTGGFYEQYF. The variable domain in full, completed from reference TRBV11-2 and TRBJ2-7, reads EAGVAQSPRYKIIEKRQSVAFWCNPISGHATLYWYQQILGQGPKLLIQFQNNGVVDDSQLPKDRFSAERLKGVDSTLKIQPAKLEDSAVYLCASSSGTGGFYEQYFGPGTRLTVT.